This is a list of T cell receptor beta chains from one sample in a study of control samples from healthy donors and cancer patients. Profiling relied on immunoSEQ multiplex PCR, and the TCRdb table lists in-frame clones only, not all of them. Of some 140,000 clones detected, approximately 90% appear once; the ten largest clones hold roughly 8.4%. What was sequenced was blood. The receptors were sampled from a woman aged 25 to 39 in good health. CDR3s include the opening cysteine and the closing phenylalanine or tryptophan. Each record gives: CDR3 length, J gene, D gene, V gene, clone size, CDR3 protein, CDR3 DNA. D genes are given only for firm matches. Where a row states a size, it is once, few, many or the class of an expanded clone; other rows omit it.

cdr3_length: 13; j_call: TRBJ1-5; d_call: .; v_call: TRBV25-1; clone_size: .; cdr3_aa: CASSETGLQPQHF; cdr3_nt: TGTGCCAGCAGTGAAACAGGGCTTCAGCCCCAGCATTTT
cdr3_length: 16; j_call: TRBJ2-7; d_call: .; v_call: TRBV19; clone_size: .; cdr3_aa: CASSIGTKGEIYEQYF; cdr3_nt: TGTGCCAGTAGTATAGGTACAAAAGGGGAAATCTACGAGCAGTACTTC
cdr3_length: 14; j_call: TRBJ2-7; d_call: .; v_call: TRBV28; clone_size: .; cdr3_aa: CASSLRQGIDEQYF; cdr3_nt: TGTGCCAGCAGTTTAAGGCAAGGGATCGACGAGCAGTACTTC
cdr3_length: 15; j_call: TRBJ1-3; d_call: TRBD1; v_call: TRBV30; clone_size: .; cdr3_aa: CAWSGDSYSGNTIYF; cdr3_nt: TGTGCCTGGAGTGGGGACAGCTACTCTGGAAACACCATATATTTT
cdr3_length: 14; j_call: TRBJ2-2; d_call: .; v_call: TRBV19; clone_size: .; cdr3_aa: CASRGSWGTGELFF; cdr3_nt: TGTGCCAGTAGGGGGTCCTGGGGGACCGGGGAGCTGTTTTTT
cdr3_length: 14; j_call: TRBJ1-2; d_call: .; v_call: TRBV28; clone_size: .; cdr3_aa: CASSFPGTTSGYTF; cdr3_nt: TGTGCCAGCAGTTTCCCAGGGACAACGAGTGGCTACACCTTC
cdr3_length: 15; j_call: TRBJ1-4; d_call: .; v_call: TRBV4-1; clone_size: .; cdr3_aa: CASSQLWRGAGKLFF; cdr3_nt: TGCGCCAGCAGCCAATTGTGGAGGGGTGCGGGAAAACTGTTTTTT
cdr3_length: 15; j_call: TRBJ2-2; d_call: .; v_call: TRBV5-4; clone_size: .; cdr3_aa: CASSAAALATGELFF; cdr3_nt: TGTGCCAGCAGCGCCGCGGCGCTAGCAACCGGGGAGCTGTTTTTT
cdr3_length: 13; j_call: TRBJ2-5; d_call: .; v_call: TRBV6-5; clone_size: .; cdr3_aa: CASSPRRQETQYF; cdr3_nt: TGTGCCAGCAGCCCCCGGCGTCAAGAGACCCAGTACTTC
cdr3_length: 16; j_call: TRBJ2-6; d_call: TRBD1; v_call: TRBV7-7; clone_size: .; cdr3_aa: CASSPDRAGGANVLTF; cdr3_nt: TGTGCTAGCAGCCCTGACAGGGCTGGTGGGGCCAACGTCCTGACTTTC
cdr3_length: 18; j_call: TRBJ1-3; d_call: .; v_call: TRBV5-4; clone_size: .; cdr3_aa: CASSPRSGGGSSGNTIYF; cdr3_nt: TGTGCCAGCAGCCCGCGGTCCGGGGGGGGGAGCTCTGGAAACACCATATATTTT
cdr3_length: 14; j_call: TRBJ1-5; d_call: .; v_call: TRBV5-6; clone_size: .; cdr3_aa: CASSLGGAGQPQHF; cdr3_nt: TGTGCCAGCAGCTTGGGGGGGGCCGGGCAGCCCCAGCATTTT
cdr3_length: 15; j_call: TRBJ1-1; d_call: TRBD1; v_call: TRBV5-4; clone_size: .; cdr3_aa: CASSSGQVGNTEAFF; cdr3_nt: TGTGCCAGCAGCTCCGGACAGGTTGGGAACACTGAAGCTTTCTTT
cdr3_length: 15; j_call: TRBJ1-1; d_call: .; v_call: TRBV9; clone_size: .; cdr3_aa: CASSPYRSLNTEAFF; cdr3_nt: TGTGCCAGCAGCCCGTATAGGAGCCTGAACACTGAAGCTTTCTTT
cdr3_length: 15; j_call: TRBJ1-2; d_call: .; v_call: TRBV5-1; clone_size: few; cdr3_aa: CASSLAQINDYGYTF; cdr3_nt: TGCGCCAGCAGCTTGGCGCAGATTAACGACTATGGCTACACCTTC
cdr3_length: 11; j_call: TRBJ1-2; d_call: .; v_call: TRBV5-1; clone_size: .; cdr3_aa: CASSGSDGYTF; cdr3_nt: TGCGCCAGCAGCGGGTCAGATGGCTACACCTTC
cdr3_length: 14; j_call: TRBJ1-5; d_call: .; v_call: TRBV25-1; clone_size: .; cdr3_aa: CASSDMRLSQPQHF; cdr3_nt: TGTGCCAGCAGTGATATGAGGTTGTCTCAGCCCCAGCATTTT
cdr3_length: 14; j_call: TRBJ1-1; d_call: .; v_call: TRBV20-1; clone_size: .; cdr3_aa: CSASRGTQNTEAFF; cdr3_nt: TGCAGTGCTAGTCGGGGCACCCAGAACACTGAAGCTTTCTTT
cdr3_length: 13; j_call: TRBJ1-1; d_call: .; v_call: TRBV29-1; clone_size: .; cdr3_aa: CSVVRETNTEAFF; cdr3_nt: TGCAGCGTTGTTCGGGAGACGAACACTGAAGCTTTCTTT
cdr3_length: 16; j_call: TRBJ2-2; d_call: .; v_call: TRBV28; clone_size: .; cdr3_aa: CASSQPHGRGTGELFF; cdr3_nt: TGTGCCAGCAGCCAACCTCACGGGAGAGGCACCGGGGAGCTGTTTTTT
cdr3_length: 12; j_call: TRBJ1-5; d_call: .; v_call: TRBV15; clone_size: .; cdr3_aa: CATSRENQPQHF; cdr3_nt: TGTGCCACCAGCAGAGAAAATCAGCCCCAGCATTTT
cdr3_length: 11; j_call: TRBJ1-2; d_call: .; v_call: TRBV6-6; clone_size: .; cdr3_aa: CASSWTDGYTF; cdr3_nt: TGTGCCAGCAGTTGGACCGATGGCTACACCTTC
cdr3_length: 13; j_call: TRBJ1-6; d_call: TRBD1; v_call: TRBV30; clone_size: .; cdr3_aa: CAWSPRGPSPLHF; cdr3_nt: TGTGCCTGGAGTCCGAGGGGGCCTTCACCCCTCCACTTT
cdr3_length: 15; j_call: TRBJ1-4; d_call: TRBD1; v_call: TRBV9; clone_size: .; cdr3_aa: CASSVTGTVNEKLFF; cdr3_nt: TGTGCCAGCAGCGTGACCGGGACAGTTAATGAAAAACTGTTTTTT
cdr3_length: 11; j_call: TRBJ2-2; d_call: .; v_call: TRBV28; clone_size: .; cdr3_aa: CASRLFGELFF; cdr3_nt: TGTGCCAGCCGTTTGTTCGGGGAGCTGTTTTTT
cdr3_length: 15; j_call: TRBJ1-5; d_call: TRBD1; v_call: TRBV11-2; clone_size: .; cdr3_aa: CASSLGQGAQQPQHF; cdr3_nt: TGTGCCAGCAGCCTGGGACAGGGGGCGCAGCAGCCCCAGCATTTT
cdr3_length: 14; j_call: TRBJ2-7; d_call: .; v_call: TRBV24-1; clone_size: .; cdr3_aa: CATSEAGVTYEQYF; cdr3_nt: TGTGCCACCAGTGAGGCAGGGGTTACCTACGAGCAGTACTTC
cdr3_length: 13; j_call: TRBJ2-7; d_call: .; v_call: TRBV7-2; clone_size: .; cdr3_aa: CASRGSGSYEQYF; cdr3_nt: TGTGCCAGCAGAGGGAGCGGCTCCTACGAGCAGTACTTC
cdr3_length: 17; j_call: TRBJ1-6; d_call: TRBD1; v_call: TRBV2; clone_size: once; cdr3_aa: CASSPVGDRARTSPLHF; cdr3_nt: TGTGCCAGCAGTCCAGTCGGGGACAGGGCACGAACTTCACCCCTCCACTTT
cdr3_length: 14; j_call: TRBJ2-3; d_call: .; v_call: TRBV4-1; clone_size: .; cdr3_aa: CASSQDGNTDTQYF; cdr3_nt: TGCGCCAGCAGCCAAGACGGGAACACAGATACGCAGTATTTT
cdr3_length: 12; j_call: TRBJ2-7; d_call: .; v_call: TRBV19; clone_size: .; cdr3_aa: CASTDAGEAQYF; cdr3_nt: TGTGCCAGTACCGACGCAGGAGAAGCACAGTACTTC
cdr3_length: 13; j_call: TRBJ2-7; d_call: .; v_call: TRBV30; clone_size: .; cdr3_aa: CAWARGSSYEQYF; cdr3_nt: TGTGCCTGGGCGCGGGGTAGCTCCTACGAGCAGTACTTC
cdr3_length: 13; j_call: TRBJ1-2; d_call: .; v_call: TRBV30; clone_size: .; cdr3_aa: CAWMAGQRRGYTF; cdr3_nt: TGTGCCTGGATGGCGGGTCAGCGCCGGGGCTACACCTTC
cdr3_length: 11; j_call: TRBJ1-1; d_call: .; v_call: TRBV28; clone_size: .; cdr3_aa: CRTALNTEAFF; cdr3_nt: TGCCGGACGGCCTTGAACACTGAAGCTTTCTTT
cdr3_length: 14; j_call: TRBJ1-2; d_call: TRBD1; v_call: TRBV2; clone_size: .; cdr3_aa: CASRAGGANYGYTF; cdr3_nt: TGTGCCAGCAGAGCAGGGGGTGCCAACTATGGCTACACCTTC
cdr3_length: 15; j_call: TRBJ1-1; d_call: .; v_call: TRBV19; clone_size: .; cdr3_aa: CASSIPGGANTEAFF; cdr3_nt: TGTGCCAGTAGTATCCCCGGGGGCGCGAACACTGAAGCTTTCTTT
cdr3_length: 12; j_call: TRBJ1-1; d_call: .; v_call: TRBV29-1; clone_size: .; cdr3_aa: CSGRGVNTEAFF; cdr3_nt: TGCAGCGGCAGGGGAGTCAACACTGAAGCTTTCTTT
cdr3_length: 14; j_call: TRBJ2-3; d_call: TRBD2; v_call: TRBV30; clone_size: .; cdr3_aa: CAWAGTSGRDTQYF; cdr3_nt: TGTGCCTGGGCCGGGACTAGCGGGAGGGATACGCAGTATTTT
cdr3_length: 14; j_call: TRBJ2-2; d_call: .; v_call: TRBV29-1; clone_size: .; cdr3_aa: CSVGRETNTGELFF; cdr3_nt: TGCAGCGTGGGAAGGGAGACGAACACCGGGGAGCTGTTTTTT
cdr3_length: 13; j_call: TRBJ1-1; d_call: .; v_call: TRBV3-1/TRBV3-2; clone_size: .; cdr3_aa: CASSQRVNTEAFF; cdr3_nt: TGTGCCAGCAGCCAAAGAGTTAACACTGAAGCTTTCTTT
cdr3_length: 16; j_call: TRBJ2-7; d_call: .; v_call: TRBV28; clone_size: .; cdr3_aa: CASSMTGDTTAYEQYF; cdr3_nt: TGTGCCAGCAGCATGACCGGGGACACCACAGCCTACGAGCAGTACTTC
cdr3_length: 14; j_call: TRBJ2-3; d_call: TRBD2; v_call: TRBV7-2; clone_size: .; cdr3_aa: CASNGRGGTDTQYF; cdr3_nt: TGTGCCAGCAACGGGAGGGGCGGGACAGATACGCAGTATTTT
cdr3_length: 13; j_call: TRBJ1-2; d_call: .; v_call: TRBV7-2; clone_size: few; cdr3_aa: CASSLVRDRGYTF; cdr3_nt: TGTGCCAGCAGCTTAGTCAGGGATCGTGGCTACACCTTC
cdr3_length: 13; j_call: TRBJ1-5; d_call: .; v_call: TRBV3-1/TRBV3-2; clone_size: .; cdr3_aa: CASSQALYQPQHF; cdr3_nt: TGTGCCAGCAGCCAAGCCCTATATCAGCCCCAGCATTTT
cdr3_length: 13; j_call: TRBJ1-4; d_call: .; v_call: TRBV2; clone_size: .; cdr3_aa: CASVRALNEKLFF; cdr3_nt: TGTGCCAGTGTTCGGGCCCTTAATGAAAAACTGTTTTTT
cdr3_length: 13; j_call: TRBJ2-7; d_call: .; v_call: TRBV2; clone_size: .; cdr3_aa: CASSSGTELEQYF; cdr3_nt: TGTGCCAGCAGTTCCGGGACCGAGCTCGAGCAGTACTTC
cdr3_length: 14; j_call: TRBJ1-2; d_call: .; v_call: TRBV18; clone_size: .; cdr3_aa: CASSPYSESYGYTF; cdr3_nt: TGTGCCAGCTCACCATATTCAGAGAGTTATGGCTACACCTTC
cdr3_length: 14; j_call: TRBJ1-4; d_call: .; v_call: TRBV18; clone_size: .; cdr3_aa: CASSPLRPVEKLFF; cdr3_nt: TGTGCCAGCTCACCACTTAGGCCCGTCGAAAAACTGTTTTTT
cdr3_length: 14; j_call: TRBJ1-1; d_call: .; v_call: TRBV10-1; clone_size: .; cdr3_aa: CASSFNLGNTEAFF; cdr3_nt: TGCGCCAGCAGTTTCAACTTGGGGAACACTGAAGCTTTCTTT
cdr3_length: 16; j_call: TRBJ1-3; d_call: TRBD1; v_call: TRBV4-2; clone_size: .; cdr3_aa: CASSSATGGLGNTIYF; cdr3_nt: TGTGCCAGCAGTTCCGCTACAGGGGGCTTAGGAAACACCATATATTTT
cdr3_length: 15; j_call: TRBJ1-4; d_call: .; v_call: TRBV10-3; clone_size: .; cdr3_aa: CAIREDRTTNEKLFF; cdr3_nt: TGTGCCATCAGGGAAGACAGGACAACTAATGAAAAACTGTTTTTT
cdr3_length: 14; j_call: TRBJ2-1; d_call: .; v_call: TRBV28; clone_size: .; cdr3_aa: CASSHRDLYNEQFF; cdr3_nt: TGTGCCAGCAGTCACCGGGACTTGTACAATGAGCAGTTCTTC
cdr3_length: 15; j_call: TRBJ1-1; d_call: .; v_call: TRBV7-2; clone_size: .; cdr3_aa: CASSLGGSMNTEAFF; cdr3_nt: TGTGCCAGCAGCTTGGGTGGCAGTATGAACACTGAAGCTTTCTTT
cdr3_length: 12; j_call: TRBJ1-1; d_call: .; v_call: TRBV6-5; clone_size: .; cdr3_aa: CASIRMNTEAFF; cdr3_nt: TGTGCCAGCATCAGGATGAACACTGAAGCTTTCTTT
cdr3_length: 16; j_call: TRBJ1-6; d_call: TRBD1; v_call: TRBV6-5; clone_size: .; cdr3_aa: CASSYRDSRGDSPLHF; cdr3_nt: TGTGCCAGCAGTTACCGGGACAGTCGCGGGGATTCACCCCTCCACTTT
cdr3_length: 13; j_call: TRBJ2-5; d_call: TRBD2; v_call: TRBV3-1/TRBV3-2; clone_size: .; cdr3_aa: CASSRLAEETQYF; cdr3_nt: TGTGCCAGCAGCCGACTAGCGGAAGAGACCCAGTACTTC
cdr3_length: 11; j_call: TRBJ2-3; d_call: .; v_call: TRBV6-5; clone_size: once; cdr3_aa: CASARTDTQYF; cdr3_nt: TGTGCCAGCGCGCGCACAGATACGCAGTATTTT
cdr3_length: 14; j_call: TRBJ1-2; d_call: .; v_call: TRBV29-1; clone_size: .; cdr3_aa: CSVEDPGQSYGYTF; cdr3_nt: TGCAGCGTTGAAGATCCCGGACAGAGCTATGGCTACACCTTC